One sample yielded the 5 T cell receptor beta chains listed below, sequenced in a study of shared clonotypes between healthy human individuals. TCRdb keeps only in-frame clones here, not all; method: immunoSEQ multiplex PCR. Of 450,000 to 650,000 clones in the sample, around 77% are singletons; the top ten hold around 12%. The sample comprised PBMCs. The receptor source for this set is a woman between 40 and 55 years old in good health. Some clones in this sample may be carry-over from other donors' samples.

The table lists this clone with a few counts. The gene calls are TRBV6-6 and TRBJ1-3; no reliable D call. Germline V gene sequence: CDR1 MNHNY, CDR2 SVGAGI (reference sequence). V gave up 10 bases and J gave up 3 bases, with 16 bases separating them. There are 14 residues in the CDR3. The DNA of the CDR3 is TGTGCCACCTCTCTTGGCATTTTTGGAAACACCATATATTTT. Translating gives CATSLGIFGNTIYF.

About this clone itself: A far larger clone is only one base removed, so a read error is likely. This sequence joins TRBV11-2 and TRBJ1-5; D may be TRBD1 (6 bases). V was clipped by 2 bases and J by 5 bases, with 7 bases between them. The CDR3 is made up of 13 amino acids. The germline V gene has CDR1 SGHAT and CDR2 FQNNGV. CDR3 DNA sequence: TGTGCCAGCAGCTTACAGGGGTATCAGCCCCAGCATTTT. Its protein product is CASSLQGYQPQHF.

Comment on this clone: This probably arose from a read error, given a far larger clone one base away. In the same sample, other DNA sequences code for this CDR3. This sequence joins TRBV5-4 and TRBJ2-7; D is possibly TRBD1 (5 bases). Germline V lookup: CDR1 SGHNT, CDR2 YYREEE (reference sequence). Trimming removed 2 bases at V and 0 bases at J, with 12 bases between. The length of the CDR3 is 15 residues. The CDR3 DNA sequence: TGTGCCAGCAGCTTAGGTGGGGCGAGCTCCTACGAGCAGTACTTC. This translates into CASSLGGASSYEQYF.

This clone was counted between two and nine times. The chain links TRBV10-3 to TRBJ2-6; 8 bases map to TRBD1. Trimming took 8 bases from V and 0 from J; bases not matched to a gene: 12. This CDR3 contains 18 residues. The V gene's germline CDR1 is ENHRY and CDR2 SYGVKD. Here the CDR3 reads CAISNTGTGNSGANVLTF. The CDR3 DNA follows: TGTGCCATCTCCAACACCGGGACAGGAAACTCTGGGGCCAACGTCCTGACTTTC.

Concerning this clone: It differs at one base from a far larger clone, so likely a read error. The V and J genes are TRBV30 and TRBJ2-2; unclear D gene. This CDR3 is 13 amino acids long. The germline V gene has CDR1 GTSNPN and CDR2 SVGIG (reference sequence). The CDR3 DNA reads as TGTGACTGGAGTGTTTGGGGTACCGGGGAGCTGTTTTTT. It encodes CDWSVWGTGELFF.